Following are 27 T cell receptor beta chains from one sample sequenced in a study of human T cells and chemical hapten exposure. TCRdb fed the RACE reads into MiXCR, producing one record per CDR3 protein. The sample yields approximately 79,000 distinct CDR3 sequences, about a tenth seen once. Time point of the sample: patch test 1, 2 weeks after DPC sensitization. Treatment in this sample: therapeutic diphenylcyclopropenone sensitization with weekly scalp DPC. The sample here was whole blood, taken in connection with sensitization to the hapten diphenylcyclopropenone (DPC). The receptors originated from a woman in her forties or fifties with alopecia areata. Some clones in this sample may be carry-over from other donors' samples.

This clonotype was counted ten times or more. V and J are TRBV27 and TRBJ2-5, with 11 bases identical to TRBD2. The germline V gene has CDR1 MNHEY and CDR2 SMNVEV (reference sequence). Germline trimming cut 5 bases from V and 1 base from J; bases unmatched to any gene: 3. This CDR3 comprises 15 residues. The CDR3 region is CASSRTSGPQETQYF. The CDR3 DNA sequence: TGTGCCAGCAGTCGGACTAGCGGGCCCCAAGAGACCCAGTACTTC.

This clonotype was detected only a few times. The chain recombines TRBV29-1 with TRBJ1-1; D is possibly TRBD1 (5 bases). The CDR3 totals 12 residues. CDR1 and CDR2 from the germline V gene are SQVTM and ANQGSEA. V was shortened by 3 bases and J by 0 bases, with 5 bases between the two germline ends. This CDR3 is CSVDRVNTEAFF. CDR3 bases: TGCAGCGTTGACAGGGTGAACACTGAAGCTTTCTTT. Full variable domain (outside the CDR3, taken from reference TRBV29-1 and TRBJ1-1): SAVISQKPSRDICQRGTSLTIQCQVDSQVTMMFWYRQQPGQSLTLIATANQGSEATYESGFVIDKFPISRPNLTFSTLTVSNMSPEDSSIYLCSVDRVNTEAFFGQGTRLTVV.

This clonotype was seen at least ten times. V usage is TRBV20-1 and J usage is TRBJ2-2; no clear D gene. Germline CDR1 reads DFQATT; CDR2 reads SNEGSKA (reference sequence). Trimming removed 6 bases from V and 5 bases from J, with 10 bases in between. The CDR3 has 12 residues. The CDR3 sequence: CSASRLTGELFF. CDR3 DNA: TGCAGTGCCAGTAGGCTAACCGGGGAGCTGTTTTTT.

The chain combines TRBV7-9 with TRBJ1-4; 8 bases match TRBD1. CDR3 size: 16 residues. Looked up from germline, CDR1 is SEHNR and CDR2 is FQNEAQ (reference sequence). Trimming at V came to 4 bases and at J to 0 bases, leaving 4 bases not matched to a gene. CDR3 in amino acids: CASSSTGGPTNEKLFF. The CDR3, as DNA: TGTGCCAGCAGCTCCACAGGGGGGCCAACTAATGAAAAACTGTTTTTT.

This clonotype was counted a few times. The chain carries TRBV11-2 and TRBJ2-3; D unresolved. The V and J ends lost 5 bases and 0 bases respectively, with 12 bases between them. CDR3 size: 15 residues. Per the germline V gene, CDR1 is SGHAT and CDR2 is FQNNGV. The CDR3 sequence is CASSNSYFSTDTQYF. CDR3 DNA sequence: TGTGCCAGCAGCAACTCATACTTTAGCACAGATACGCAGTATTTT. Variable domain in full (rest from reference TRBV11-2 and TRBJ2-3): EAGVAQSPRYKIIEKRQSVAFWCNPISGHATLYWYQQILGQGPKLLIQFQNNGVVDDSQLPKDRFSAERLKGVDSTLKIQPAKLEDSAVYLCASSNSYFSTDTQYFGPGTRLTVL.

This clonotype occurred a few times. Written as DNA, the CDR3 is TGTGCCAGCAGCTTAGATGGGACGCTTAAGAACACTGAAGCTTTCTTT. It yields the protein CASSLDGTLKNTEAFF. V gene TRBV7-6 combines with J gene TRBJ1-1; weak D call: TRBD1 (5 bases). Germline V gives CDR1 SGHVS, CDR2 FNYEAQ. V was clipped by 1 base and J by 1 base, with 13 bases between them. The CDR3 runs 16 residues.

This clonotype has just a few counts. The chain employs TRBV2 and TRBJ2-7, with 12 bases lining up with TRBD2. The V segment lost 8 bases and the J segment 3 bases; nucleotides outside the gene matches: 5. Germline CDR1 and CDR2: SNHLY and FYNNEI. The CDR3 is made up of 14 amino acids. CDR3 DNA: TGTGCCAGCGGCCCTAGCGGGAGGGTCTACGAGCAGTACTTC. As protein: CASGPSGRVYEQYF.

This chain uses TRBV11-1 with TRBJ1-1; D may be TRBD1 (5 bases). Germline CDR1 and CDR2: SGHAT and FQDESV (reference sequence). Trimming took off 3 bases at V and 8 bases at J, with 10 bases between the two ends. CDR3 size: 12 residues. The CDR3 DNA is TGTGCCAGCAGCTTTCAGGGCAGGGAAGCTTTCTTT. As protein: CASSFQGREAFF. Using reference TRBV11-1 and TRBJ1-1 for the parts outside the CDR3, the full variable domain is EAEVAQSPRYKITEKSQAVAFWCDPISGHATLYWYRQILGQGPELLVQFQDESVVDDSQLPKDRFSAERLKGVDSTLKIQPAELGDSAMYLCASSFQGREAFFGQGTRLTVV.

Many counts were recorded for this clonotype. The V gene is TRBV29-1, the J gene TRBJ2-7; 15 nucleotides match TRBD2. Germline V gene lookup returns CDR1 SQVTM and CDR2 ANQGSEA. There are 14 residues in the CDR3. V shed 6 bases, J shed 2 bases, and the junction held 2 bases outside the gene matches. Written as DNA, the CDR3 is TGCAGCGTGTGGACTAGCGGGAGGGCCTACGAGCAGTACTTC. It is translated as CSVWTSGRAYEQYF.

This clonotype was detected many times. The chain has TRBV3-1 and TRBJ2-1; D gene ambiguous. The CDR3 runs to 11 residues. The V gene lost 4 bases and the J gene lost 4 bases, with 2 bases spanning the gap. Germline V gene sequence: CDR1 LGHDT, CDR2 YNNKEL (reference sequence). Here the CDR3 DNA reads TGTGCCAGCAGCCGGTACAATGAGCAGTTCTTC. Its translation is CASSRYNEQFF.

The sample holds a few counts of this clonotype. The chain is built from TRBV19 and TRBJ1-2, with TRBD1 matching 8 bases. The trim removed 6 bases at V and 3 bases at J, leaving 9 bases unmatched. The CDR3 consists of 15 residues. Germline CDR1 and CDR2: LNHDA and SQIVND (reference sequence). The CDR3 DNA reads TGTGCCAGTAGGAACCGACAGGGGAGAGACTATGGCTACACCTTC. Translated, it gives CASRNRQGRDYGYTF.

This sequence joins TRBV28 and TRBJ2-4; no firm D call. The CDR3 consists of 13 residues. The germline gives CDR1 MDHEN, CDR2 SYDVKM. Trimming removed 8 bases at V and 1 base at J, with 9 bases between. DNA for the CDR3: TGTGCCAGCGGCGACGGGGCCAAAAACATTCAGTACTTC. Translating it yields CASGDGAKNIQYF.

This chain uses TRBV12-5 with TRBJ2-5, with 9 bases aligning to TRBD1. This CDR3 has 15 residues. The V gene's germline CDR1 is LGHNT and CDR2 FRNRAP. V lost 7 bases, J lost 5 bases, and 11 bases stayed unmatched. In DNA form, the CDR3 reads TGTGCTAGTGCCTCCGGACAGGGGTCTTGGGAGACCCAGTACTTC. This codes for CASASGQGSWETQYF.

The chain couples TRBV7-6 to TRBJ2-1; 9 bases agree with TRBD2. Looked up from germline, CDR1 is SGHVS and CDR2 is FNYEAQ. The ends lost 5 bases at V and 3 bases at J; junction bases unmatched: 5. CDR3 length equals 15 residues. The CDR3 protein is CASSRRTSDYNEQFF. In DNA, the CDR3 is TGTGCCAGCAGCCGCCGGACTAGCGACTACAATGAGCAGTTCTTC.

This clonotype has a handful of counts. The chain recombines TRBV7-3 with TRBJ2-3; perhaps D is TRBD1 or TRBD2 (5 bases each). CDR3 length: 14 amino acids. V was pared by 3 bases and J by 3 bases, with 10 bases between. The germline V gene encodes CDR1 SGHTA and CDR2 FQGTGA. The CDR3 DNA sequence: TGTGCCAGCAGCTTTGGGACGGATACAGATACGCAGTATTTT. Protein: CASSFGTDTDTQYF.

This clonotype occurred a few times. The genes are TRBV12-3 or TRBV12-4 and TRBJ2-5; D may be TRBD1 (5 bases). The CDR3 has 13 residues. The V end was cut by 2 bases, the J end by 5 bases, with 9 bases between. CDR3 loop: CASSLIGAETQYF. Written as DNA, the CDR3 is TGTGCCAGCAGTTTAATAGGGGCGGAGACCCAGTACTTC.

This clonotype was counted only a few times. The chain carries TRBV28 and TRBJ1-3; D is perhaps TRBD1 (6 bases). From germline, CDR1 is MDHEN and CDR2 SYDVKM. V was clipped by 7 bases and J by 0 bases, with 16 bases between them. This CDR3 spans 16 amino acids. CDR3 DNA: TGTGCCAGCACCGTGGGGGGACACTTCTCTGGAAACACCATATATTTT. It yields the protein CASTVGGHFSGNTIYF.

This clonotype came up a few times. CDR3 region: CASSLDRQLNTGELFF. The CDR3 DNA is TGTGCCAGCAGCTTAGATCGGCAGCTGAACACCGGGGAGCTGTTTTTT. The chain is built from TRBV11-2 and TRBJ2-2; D uncertain. V lost 0 bases to trimming and J lost 1 base, with 9 bases between them. Germline V gene sequence: CDR1 SGHAT, CDR2 FQNNGV. This CDR3 has 16 amino acids.

This clonotype was picked up a small number of times. The rearrangement links TRBV7-9 to TRBJ2-5; no firm D call. The CDR3 spans 11 residues. Per the germline V gene, CDR1 is SEHNR and CDR2 is FQNEAQ (reference sequence). The germline V and J ends were trimmed by 6 bases and 0 bases, with 2 bases remaining between them. In DNA, the CDR3 is TGTGCCAGCAGGGACCAAGAGACCCAGTACTTC. Its protein is CASRDQETQYF.

This chain uses TRBV7-2 with TRBJ1-5; D unclear. CDR1 and CDR2 (germline): SGHTA, FQGNSA. The CDR3 loop spans 14 amino acids. Trimming took off 4 bases at V and 5 bases at J, with 12 bases between the two ends. The CDR3 region has the DNA TGTGCCAGCAGCTGGGGTCCAGGCGATCAGCCCCAGCATTTT. Translation: CASSWGPGDQPQHF.

This clonotype was recorded at least ten times. The rearrangement links TRBV9 to TRBJ1-1; a weak D match, TRBD1 (6 bases). This CDR3 comprises 15 residues. Trimming shortened V by 2 bases and J by 5 bases, and 16 bases separated the two germline ends. In germline, CDR1 is SGDLS, CDR2 YYNGEE. CDR3 sequence: CASSVEAGVRTEAFF. The CDR3 DNA is TGTGCCAGCAGCGTGGAGGCAGGGGTGAGGACTGAAGCTTTCTTT.

The V and J genes are TRBV28 and TRBJ2-7; D not certain. V lost 6 bases and J 4 bases, leaving 16 bases between the germline ends. Germline loops: CDR1 MDHEN, CDR2 SYDVKM. There are 14 residues in the CDR3. The chain's CDR3 is CASRPPGRGYEQYF. Here the CDR3 DNA reads TGTGCCAGCAGGCCCCCCGGTCGAGGTTACGAGCAGTACTTC.

The chain joins TRBV3-1 to TRBJ1-1; 7 nucleotides line up with TRBD1. CDR3 length equals 15 residues. Unmatched junction bases numbered 5, after V lost 4 bases and J lost 0 bases. Germline lookup yields CDR1 LGHDT and CDR2 YNNKEL (reference sequence). In DNA, the CDR3 is TGTGCCAGCAGCCTACCGGGACAGTTGAACACTGAAGCTTTCTTT. This gives the protein CASSLPGQLNTEAFF.

This clonotype has just a few counts. The CDR3 protein is CAINPRREGEQYF. CDR3 coding DNA: TGTGCCATCAACCCCCGGAGGGAGGGCGAGCAGTACTTC. V is TRBV10-3 and J is TRBJ2-7; 7 positions match TRBD2. V lost 7 bases and J lost 6; bases outside the gene matches: 9. Germline CDR1 and CDR2: ENHRY and SYGVKD. The CDR3 runs 13 residues.

This clonotype was observed a handful of times. The chain joins TRBV6-5 to TRBJ1-6; TRBD1 matches at 8 bases. The V gene's germline CDR1 is MNHEY and CDR2 SVGAGI. CDR3 length equals 15 residues. The J segment lost 8 bases and the V segment lost 3 bases, leaving 6 bases of the junction unmatched. CDR3 coding DNA: TGTGCCAGCAGTTATTCGACAGGGGCGCATTCACCCCTCCACTTT. Protein: CASSYSTGAHSPLHF.

V usage is TRBV5-1 and J usage is TRBJ1-5; D is unresolved. Trimming took off 0 bases at V and 4 bases at J, with 11 bases between the two ends. The CDR3 sequence is 15 residues long. The germline gives CDR1 SGHRS, CDR2 YFSETQ. The CDR3 region has the DNA TGCGCCAGCAGCTTGGCCGGTCGGCAGAATCAGCCCCAGCATTTT. Protein sequence: CASSLAGRQNQPQHF.

This clonotype was detected a few times. This chain uses TRBV6-1 with TRBJ2-5; 7 bases align to TRBD2. CDR1 MNHNS and CDR2 SASEGT come from the germline V gene. This CDR3 region has 16 residues. V trimming: 0 bases; J trimming: 7 bases; junction bases outside the gene matches: 11. DNA of the CDR3: TGTGCCAGCAGTGAAGCAGAGCGGGGCCCCGTCGGGACCCAGTACTTC. This gives the protein CASSEAERGPVGTQYF.